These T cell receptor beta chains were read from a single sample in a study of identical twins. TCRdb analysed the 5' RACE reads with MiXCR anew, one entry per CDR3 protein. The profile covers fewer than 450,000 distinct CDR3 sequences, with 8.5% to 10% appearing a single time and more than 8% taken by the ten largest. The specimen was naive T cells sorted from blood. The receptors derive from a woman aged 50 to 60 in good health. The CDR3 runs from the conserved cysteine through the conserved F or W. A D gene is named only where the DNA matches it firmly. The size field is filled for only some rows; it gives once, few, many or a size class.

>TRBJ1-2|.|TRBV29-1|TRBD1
TGCAGTTCCCAGGGGGGCTATGGCTACACCTTC
CSSQGGYGYTF
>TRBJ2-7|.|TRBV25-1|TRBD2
TGTGCCAGCAGAGGACTAGCGGGAGAGGCCTACGAGCAGTACTTC
CASRGLAGEAYEQYF
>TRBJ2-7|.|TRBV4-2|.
TGTGCCAGCAGCCAAGAGCAATCAGAGACCTACGAGCAGTACTTC
CASSQEQSETYEQYF
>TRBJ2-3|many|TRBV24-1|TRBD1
TGTGCCACCAGTGATCGGACAGGACCCACAGATACGCAGTATTTT
CATSDRTGPTDTQYF
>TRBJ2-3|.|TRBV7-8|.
TGTGCCAGCAGCAAACTATACAACACAGATACGCAGTATTTT
CASSKLYNTDTQYF
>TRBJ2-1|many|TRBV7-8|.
TGTGCCAGCAGCTCCAATTACAATGAGCAGTTCTTC
CASSSNYNEQFF
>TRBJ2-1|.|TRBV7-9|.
TGTGCCAGCAGCTTACTTCCACTTTACAATGAGCAGTTCTTC
CASSLLPLYNEQFF
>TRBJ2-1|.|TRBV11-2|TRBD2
TGTGCCAGCAGCTCAACCGGACTAGCGGAGAGCTACAATGAGCAGTTCTTC
CASSSTGLAESYNEQFF
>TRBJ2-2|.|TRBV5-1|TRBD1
TGCACCAGCAGGCCAGGGGGCGGGAACACCGGGGAGCTGTTTTTT
CTSRPGGGNTGELFF
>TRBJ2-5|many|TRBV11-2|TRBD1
TGTGCCAGCAGCCCAACACAGGGGGTGTGGGAGACCCAGTACTTC
CASSPTQGVWETQYF
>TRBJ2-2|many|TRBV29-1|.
TGCAGCGTTGTAGGGGAAAACACCGGGGAGCTGTTTTTT
CSVVGENTGELFF
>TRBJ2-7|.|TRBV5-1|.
TGCGCCAGCAGCTTGGAACAGGGCGGCTACGAGCAGTACTTC
CASSLEQGGYEQYF
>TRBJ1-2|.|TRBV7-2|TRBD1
TGTGCCAGCAGCACCCGACAGGGAAACTATGGCTACACCTTC
CASSTRQGNYGYTF
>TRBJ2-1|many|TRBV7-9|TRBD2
TGTGCCAGCAGCTCGACTAGCCTGGGTGAGCAGTTCTTC
CASSSTSLGEQFF
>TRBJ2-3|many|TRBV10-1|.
TGCGCCAGCAGGGAGACCGTATCCACAGATACGCAGTATTTT
CASRETVSTDTQYF
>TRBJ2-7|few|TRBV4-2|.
TGTGCCAGCAGCCGCCCCGAGGGGGACGAGCAGTACTTC
CASSRPEGDEQYF
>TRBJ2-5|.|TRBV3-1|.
TGTGCCAGCAGCCAAGCGGGAGTGCGGACGGAGACCCAGTACTTC
CASSQAGVRTETQYF
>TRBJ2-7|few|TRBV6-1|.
TGTGCCAGCAGTGAACGTCTAGCCAGCTACGAGCAGTACTTC
CASSERLASYEQYF
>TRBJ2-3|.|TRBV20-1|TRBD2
TGCACCCTGCTAGAGATAAGAGCGGGGGGCACAGATACGCAGTATTTT
CTLLEIRAGGTDTQYF
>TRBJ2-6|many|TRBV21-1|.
TGTGCCAGCAGCAACTTCGAAACCGGGACAGGGATGTCTGGGGCCAACGTCCTGACTTTC
CASSNFETGTGMSGANVLTF
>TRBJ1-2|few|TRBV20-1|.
TGCAGTGCTAAAAGGACAGATGGAAACTATGGCTACACCTTC
CSAKRTDGNYGYTF
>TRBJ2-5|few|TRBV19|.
TGTGCCAGTAGTCCGGGAGAGAAGTTTCAAGAGACCCAGTACTTC
CASSPGEKFQETQYF
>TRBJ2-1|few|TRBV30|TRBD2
TGTGCCTGGAGTCTGAGCGGGAGGGGGCAGTTCTTC
CAWSLSGRGQFF
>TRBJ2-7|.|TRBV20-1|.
TGCAGTGCTAGTAAGATGGGGGGCAAGGAGCAGTACTTC
CSASKMGGKEQYF
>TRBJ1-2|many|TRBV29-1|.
TGCAGCGTTCAGAGGAACAGGGTGGGGAACTATGGCTACACCTTC
CSVQRNRVGNYGYTF
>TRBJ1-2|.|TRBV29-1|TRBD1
TGCAGCAAGCTAACAGGGGGCGGCTACACCTTC
CSKLTGGGYTF
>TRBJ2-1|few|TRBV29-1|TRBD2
TGCAGCGTTGCTAGCGGGAGTGTCCATGAGCAGTTCTTC
CSVASGSVHEQFF
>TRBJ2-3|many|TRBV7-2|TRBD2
TGTGCCAGCAGCCCCCGGACTAGCGGGAGGGCGGCAGATACGCAGTATTTT
CASSPRTSGRAADTQYF
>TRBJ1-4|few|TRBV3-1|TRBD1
TGTGCCAGCAGCCAAGGTCGGCAAACAGGGGGCAGAGGAAAACTGTTTTTT
CASSQGRQTGGRGKLFF
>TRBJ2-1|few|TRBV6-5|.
TGTGCCAGCAGTTACTCGATCAAGACCGAGCAGTTCTTC
CASSYSIKTEQFF
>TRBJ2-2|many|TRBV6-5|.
TGTGCCAGCAGGGCTGCCTCCGAACCCGGGGAGCTGTTTTTT
CASRAASEPGELFF
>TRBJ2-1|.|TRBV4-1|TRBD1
TGCGCCAGCAGCCAATCCGACAGGGGGGTGAGATGGGAGCAGTTCTTC
CASSQSDRGVRWEQFF
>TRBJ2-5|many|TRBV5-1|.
TGCGCCAGCCAGTTACAAGAGACCCAGTACTTC
CASQLQETQYF
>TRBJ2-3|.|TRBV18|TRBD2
TGTGCCAGCTCGCTAGCGGGAGTAACCTCAGATACGCAGTATTTT
CASSLAGVTSDTQYF
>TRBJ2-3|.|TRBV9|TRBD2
TGTGCCAGCAGCGTCCTACCTGCAGCGGGGAGCACAGATACGCAGTATTTT
CASSVLPAAGSTDTQYF
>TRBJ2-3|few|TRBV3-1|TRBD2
TGTGCCAGCAGCCATACCCTAGCGGGAGGGCCTCGGGATACGCAGTATTTT
CASSHTLAGGPRDTQYF
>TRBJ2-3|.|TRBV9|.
TGTGCCAGCAGCGTAGTGGGGGGCCTCACTAGCACAGATACGCAGTATTTT
CASSVVGGLTSTDTQYF
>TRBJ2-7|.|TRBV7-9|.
TGTGCCATTACGCAGTCTCCAAACTACGAGCAGTACTTC
CAITQSPNYEQYF
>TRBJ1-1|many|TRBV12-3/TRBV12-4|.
TGTGCCAGCAGTTTGTCGGGGGCAAGCACTGAAGCTTTCTTT
CASSLSGASTEAFF
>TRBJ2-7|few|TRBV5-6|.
TGTGCCAGCAGCTTACAGGAGTATTACAGCTACGAGCAGTACTTC
CASSLQEYYSYEQYF
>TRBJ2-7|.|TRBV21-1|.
TGTGCCAGCAGCCCAAAGGCGACGGCCGAAAGGGGACCTGCCCACGAGCAGTACTTC
CASSPKATAERGPAHEQYF
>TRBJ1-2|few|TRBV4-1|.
TGCGCCAGCAGCCAAGATCGGGGAGTAGAAAGCTATGGCTACACCTTC
CASSQDRGVESYGYTF